This entry is about one T cell receptor (beta chain). This sample stems from a study of blood T cell repertoires in COVID-19. CDR1 SGHAT and CDR2 FQNNGV come from the germline V gene. Trimming took off 5 bases at V and 3 bases at J, with 6 bases between the two ends. This CDR3 is 12 amino acids long. Original processing notes: Estimates of nucleated cell counts were drawn from the amplification of reference gene primers. TCRdb's copy holds only in-frame clones and misses some; the assay was immunoSEQ multiplex PCR. Clone size and the V and J calls come from that table; the DNA yielded D and trimming. The sample holds around 97,000 clones; approximately 80% are singletons and the top ten take 10% to 15%.

This chain joins TRBV11-2 and TRBJ2-3; no firm D call. The sequence was collected from a human donor in a cohort sampled during active or convalescent COVID-19. The specimen was peripheral blood. The CDR3 region is CASSPVTDTQYF. CDR3 nucleotides: TGTGCCAGCAGCCCCGTTACAGATACGCAGTATTTT.